These T cell receptor beta chains were read from a single sample in a study of cytomegalovirus exposure and HLA in healthy donors. Measured with immunoSEQ multiplex PCR; TCRdb has only the in-frame clones, and not every one. The table lists 150,000 to 200,000 clones, 80% to 85% of them singletons. Sequenced: PBMCs. The receptors shown here come from a boy aged 5-17 years in good health and CMV-seronegative. Each CDR3 is given with its conserved first and last residue. D genes are given only for firm matches. Expanded clones are given a class, and other clones once, few, many or no size at all.

>NA|few|TRBV19|TRBJ1-1|12
TGTGCCAGTAGTAACACCCGCACTGAAGCTTTCTTT
CASSNTRTEAFF
>NA|NA|TRBV28|TRBJ1-4|15
TGTGCCAGCAGTTTGGTGAACTGGAGGGATGAAAAACTGTTTTTT
CASSLVNWRDEKLFF
>NA|NA|TRBV6-6|TRBJ1-4|15
TGTGCCAGCAGGGATGCAGGGGCGGCTAATGAAAAACTGTTTTTT
CASRDAGAANEKLFF
>NA|once|TRBV29-1|TRBJ1-1|14
TGCAGCGTTTGGGAGGCGGGGGGAAGGACTGAAGCTTTCTTT
CSVWEAGGRTEAFF
>NA|NA|TRBV4-2|TRBJ2-5|12
TGTGCCAGCAGCCAAGTCAGGGAGACCCAGTACTTC
CASSQVRETQYF
>TRBD1|NA|TRBV9|TRBJ1-2|16
TGTGCCAGCAGCGTAGGCGTGACAGGGTCTAACTATGGCTACACCTTC
CASSVGVTGSNYGYTF
>NA|NA|TRBV4-3|TRBJ1-1|13
TGCGCCAGCAGCCAAGTAACTAACACTGAAGCTTTCTTT
CASSQVTNTEAFF
>NA|NA|TRBV19|TRBJ2-7|15
TGTGCCAGTAGTATAGTCGATGACAGCTCCTACGAGCAGTACTTC
CASSIVDDSSYEQYF
>NA|NA|TRBV5-5|TRBJ1-2|17
TGTGCCAGCAGCTTGACTCCTTTAATAGCGGCGGGGTCGGGCTACACCTTC
CASSLTPLIAAGSGYTF
>NA|NA|TRBV6-1|TRBJ1-4|14
TGTGCCAGCAGTCTAGAGGCAACTAATGAAAAACTGTTTTTT
CASSLEATNEKLFF
>NA|NA|TRBV6-6|TRBJ1-5|16
TGTGCCAGCAGTTACGGGGACACTTTAGGGAATCAGCCCCAGCATTTT
CASSYGDTLGNQPQHF
>NA|NA|TRBV5-6|TRBJ1-2|16
TGTGCCAGCAGGGCGGGGTTCGACGGGACTTTCTATGGCTACACCTTC
CASRAGFDGTFYGYTF
>NA|NA|TRBV27|TRBJ1-5|12
TGTGCCAGCACCACGGGGTATCAGCCCCAGCATTTT
CASTTGYQPQHF
>TRBD2|NA|TRBV7-2|TRBJ2-1|19
TGTGCCAGCAGCTTAGTCGGGTTAGTGGGGACTAGAAGTCTAAATGAGCAGTTCTTC
CASSLVGLVGTRSLNEQFF
>NA|once|TRBV6-6|TRBJ2-5|12
TGTGCCAGCAGTTCTGGAGGAGAGACCCAGTACTTC
CASSSGGETQYF
>TRBD1|few|TRBV5-6|TRBJ2-2|14
TGTGCCAGCAGCATGGGACAGGGAAACGGGGAGCTGTTTTTT
CASSMGQGNGELFF
>TRBD2|NA|TRBV5-4|TRBJ2-1|15
TGTGCCAGCAGCTGGGGACTAGCGCATAACAATGAGCAGTTCTTC
CASSWGLAHNNEQFF
>NA|NA|TRBV5-5|TRBJ1-2|14
TGTGCCAGCAGCCCCGAGGACAGTATCGGTGGCTACACCTTC
CASSPEDSIGGYTF
>TRBD1|NA|TRBV28|TRBJ1-2|15
TGTGCCAGCAGTATCGGACAGGGGGAGATCTATGGCTACACCTTC
CASSIGQGEIYGYTF
>NA|NA|TRBV11-2|TRBJ2-3|18
TGTGCCAGCAGCTTAGGGGCTCAGGGGCGTTCGAGCACAGATACGCAGTATTTT
CASSLGAQGRSSTDTQYF
>NA|NA|TRBV7-7|TRBJ2-5|15
TGTGCTAGCAGCTCCCAGGGTAACCCCCAAGAGACCCAGTACTTC
CASSSQGNPQETQYF
>TRBD2|NA|TRBV14|TRBJ2-1|18
TGTGCCAGCAGCCCTATACTAGCGGGAATTATTTCCTACAATGAGCAGTTCTTC
CASSPILAGIISYNEQFF
>TRBD1|NA|TRBV2|TRBJ2-5|14
TGTGCCAGCAGTGTCCCGACAGGGTACTGGGAGCAGTACTTC
CASSVPTGYWEQYF
>NA|NA|TRBV30|TRBJ1-4|12
TGTGCCTGGAGTGCCCATTATGAAAAACTGTTTTTT
CAWSAHYEKLFF
>TRBD2|once|TRBV7-9|TRBJ2-3|18
TGTTCCAGCAGCTCCCGATCGACTAGCGGGGGGGATCGAGATACGCAGTATTTT
CSSSSRSTSGGDRDTQYF
>TRBD2|NA|TRBV6-5|TRBJ2-3|16
TGTGCCAGCAGTTACTCGATTGCGGGAGGCGCAGATACGCAGTATTTT
CASSYSIAGGADTQYF
>NA|NA|TRBV28|TRBJ2-7|12
TGTGCCAGCAGTTTGCTAATCTACGAGCAGTACTTC
CASSLLIYEQYF
>NA|NA|TRBV7-2|TRBJ1-6|17
TGTGCCAGCAGCTTAGTATCTGGGACACTTCAATATTCACCCCTCCACTTT
CASSLVSGTLQYSPLHF
>TRBD2|NA|TRBV4-3|TRBJ2-1|15
TGCGCCAGCAGCCAAGAGTGGCGGGGGGTTAATGAGCAGTTCTTC
CASSQEWRGVNEQFF
>NA|NA|TRBV7-9|TRBJ1-4|14
TGTGCCAGCAGCCGGACATCAACTAATGAAAAACTGTTTTTT
CASSRTSTNEKLFF
>NA|NA|TRBV27|TRBJ2-1|12
TGTGCCAGCAGAGGGGGAGTAGGTGAGCAGTTCTTC
CASRGGVGEQFF
>NA|NA|TRBV2|TRBJ1-2|12
TGTGCCAAGGCGGGCGGTCCCTATGGCTACACCTTC
CAKAGGPYGYTF